This T cell receptor (beta chain) comes out of a study of T cells in Graves' hyperthyroidism and ophthalmopathy. This clonotype was recorded many times. Its antigen is unidentified. Clinical symptoms, serum thyroxine and TRAb, thyroid ultrasound and orbital computed tomography together formed the diagnostic basis. The source material, RNA transcripts, was used to amplify TCR beta CDR3 regions. First-round RT-PCR with HTBI primers amplified the TCR CDR3 region. TCRdb re-analysed the multiplex PCR reads in MiXCR, keeping a single row per CDR3 protein. The sample has 550,000 to 600,000 distinct CDR3 sequences; roughly 50% are singletons. The study's findings and limits: In the analysis, a 13 V-J model separated ophthalmopathy from stable hyperthyroidism. Blood also contained most expanded thyroid clonotypes above 0.001.

The clonotype was recovered from an adult woman with Graves' disease, either hyperthyroidism or ophthalmopathy (not recorded which). Material for sequencing was peripheral blood or thyroid tissue (not recorded which).

The CDR3 sequence: CASSLGPWEWEETQYF. The CDR3 nucleotides are TGCGCCAGCAGCTTGGGACCCTGGGAGTGGGAAGAGACCCAGTACTTC. The rearrangement links TRBV5-1 to TRBJ2-5; TRBD2 is a possible D gene (5 bases). The V gene lost 0 bases and the J gene lost 3 bases, with 15 bases spanning the gap. Per germline, CDR1 SGHRS and CDR2 YFSETQ. CDR3 length: 16 amino acids.